One T cell receptor beta chain is described in this entry. TCRdb keeps only in-frame clones here, not all; method: immunoSEQ multiplex PCR. The sample includes more than 90,000 clones, roughly 90% seen only once; the top ten take about 3.3%. The sample is drawn from a study of CD4+ T cells in melanoma. Per germline, CDR1 GTSNPN and CDR2 SVGIG (reference sequence). V gave up 2 bases and J gave up 4 bases; unmatched junction bases: 9. The length of the CDR3 is 15 residues. This TCR derives from a human donor with melanoma. V is TRBV30 and J is TRBJ1-1, with TRBD1 identical over 8 bases. Sample: peripheral blood. The CDR3 sequence is CAWSFPGTGRTEAFF. CDR3 in DNA: TGTGCCTGGAGTTTTCCCGGGACAGGACGCACTGAAGCTTTCTTT.